The 17 T cell receptor beta chains given below trace back to one sample, sequenced in a study of T cells in Graves' hyperthyroidism and ophthalmopathy. It was RNA transcripts that yielded the amplified TCR beta CDR3 regions. HTBI primers were employed in a first-round RT-PCR of the TCR CDR3. A single record per CDR3 protein comes from TCRdb applying MiXCR to the multiplex PCR reads. The repertoire holds about 610,000 distinct CDR3 sequences, 35% to 55% seen once, with more than 7% in the top ten. Sequenced material: peripheral blood or thyroid tissue (not recorded which). These TCRs come from a woman aged 18-29 years with Graves' hyperthyroidism.

This clonotype was seen at least ten times. The chain joins TRBV4-3 to TRBJ2-7; TRBD1 matches 9 bases. Germline V gene lookup returns CDR1 LGHNA and CDR2 YSLEER. The V segment lost 3 bases and the J segment 2 bases; nucleotides outside the gene matches: 11. CDR3 length: 17 amino acids. In DNA, the CDR3 is TGCGCCAGCAGCCATGGGACAGGGCCACGCACGGCCTACGAGCAGTACTTC. Residues: CASSHGTGPRTAYEQYF.

The chain carries TRBV29-1 and TRBJ1-2; 8 bases align to TRBD1. Trimming removed 8 bases from V and 6 bases from J; junction bases left unmatched: 8. CDR3 length: 12 amino acids. Germline V CDR1 and CDR2: SQVTM, ANQGSEA. CDR3 sequence: CSLDRTGHGYTF. The CDR3 bases are TGCAGCTTGGATCGGACAGGGCATGGCTACACCTTC.

At least ten counts were recorded for this clonotype. The chain is built from TRBV20-1 and TRBJ1-4; the D gene is possibly TRBD1 (6 bases). The CDR3 runs 14 residues. Germline lookup yields CDR1 DFQATT and CDR2 SNEGSKA (reference sequence). Between the trimmed V and J ends, which lost 3 bases and 7 bases, there was a span of 15 bases. As DNA, the CDR3 is TGCAGTGCTAGGAGTGGACAGCAAAGTGAAAAACTGTTTTTT. As protein: CSARSGQQSEKLFF.

The table lists this clonotype with a count of one. This chain uses TRBV20-1 with TRBJ2-2; tentative D call: TRBD1 (5 bases). Germline assignment: CDR1 DFQATT and CDR2 SNEGSKA (reference sequence). CDR3 length: 15 residues. Trimming pared 3 bases from V and 1 base from J, leaving 12 bases between. In DNA, the CDR3 is TGCAGTGCTAGGAAGAACGGACAGAACACCGGGGAGCTGTTTTTT. The encoded protein is CSARKNGQNTGELFF.

The table lists this clonotype with a few counts. CDR3 protein: CSVGPGLAGNTGANVLTF. The CDR3 DNA follows: TGCAGCGTTGGTCCGGGGCTAGCGGGCAACACCGGGGCCAACGTCCTGACTTTC. The rearrangement links TRBV29-1 to TRBJ2-6; 8 bases line up with TRBD2. The CDR3 is 18 amino acids. The ends lost 4 bases at V and 4 bases at J; junction bases unmatched: 15. The germline CDR1 and CDR2 sequences are SQVTM and ANQGSEA.

The rearrangement joins TRBV4-2 to TRBJ1-1; 11 bases are a match to TRBD1. V lost 0 bases and J lost 0; bases outside the gene matches: 6. Germline V gives CDR1 LGHNA, CDR2 YNFKEQ. The length of the CDR3 is 18 residues. The CDR3 here is CASSQDEDRGLLNTEAFF. The CDR3 DNA follows: TGTGCCAGCAGCCAAGACGAGGACAGGGGGCTTTTGAACACTGAAGCTTTCTTT.

The chain has TRBV25-1 and TRBJ2-7; D is possibly TRBD1 (6 bases). The CDR3 totals 14 residues. Germline CDR1 reads MGHDK; CDR2 reads SYGVNS. The V end lost 1 base, the J end lost 5 bases, and 12 bases lay between the germline ends. The CDR3 sequence: CASSELGKGDEQYF. Written as DNA, the CDR3 is TGTGCCAGCAGTGAATTAGGAAAGGGGGACGAGCAGTACTTC.

The chain uses TRBV10-3 and TRBJ1-3; unclear D gene. Germline V gene lookup returns CDR1 ENHRY and CDR2 SYGVKD. This CDR3 has 12 residues. V was clipped by 7 bases and J by 4 bases, with 8 bases between them. The CDR3 is CAIKGSGNTIYF. In DNA form, the CDR3 reads TGTGCCATCAAAGGGTCAGGAAACACCATATATTTT.

This chain connects TRBV15 to TRBJ1-4; 7 positions agree with TRBD1. The CDR3 is made up of 12 amino acids. Germline-derived CDR1 and CDR2 are LNHNV and YYDKDF (reference sequence). J was trimmed by 7 bases and V by 11 bases; bases with no gene match: 7. In DNA form, the CDR3 reads TGTGCCTCGGGGGCAGGGGGTGAAAAACTGTTTTTT. Translation gives CASGAGGEKLFF.

The sample holds many counts of this clonotype. J is TRBJ2-7 and V is TRBV6-5; 9 bases are a match to TRBD1. V lost 1 base and J lost 2; bases outside the gene matches: 3. The CDR3 has 15 amino acids. Germline V lookup: CDR1 MNHEY, CDR2 SVGAGI. In DNA form, the CDR3 reads TGTGCCAGCAGTTACTTCCGGGACAGGGCCTACGAGCAGTACTTC. Protein: CASSYFRDRAYEQYF.

The chain recombines TRBV7-2 with TRBJ2-7; 10 nucleotides agree with TRBD2. This CDR3 contains 16 residues. Germline CDR1 is SGHTA and CDR2 is FQGNSA. The trim removed 1 base at V and 7 bases at J, leaving 10 bases unmatched. Here the CDR3 DNA reads TGTGCCAGCAGCTTAGTTCCTAGCGGGAGTATCAATGAGCAGTACTTC. It is translated as CASSLVPSGSINEQYF.

Only a few counts were recorded for this clonotype. The CDR3 spells CASSPDVGTEAFF. Here the CDR3 DNA reads TGTGCCAGCAGCCCCGACGTCGGGACTGAAGCTTTCTTT. The chain uses TRBV9 and TRBJ1-1; no firm D call. V lost 4 bases and J 5 bases, leaving 12 bases between the germline ends. CDR3 size: 13 residues. Germline CDR1 and CDR2: SGDLS and YYNGEE.

The V gene is TRBV29-1, the J gene TRBJ1-1; D is possibly TRBD1 (5 bases). In germline, CDR1 is SQVTM, CDR2 ANQGSEA. Trimming cost V 8 bases and J 1 base, with 14 bases left between them. This CDR3 has 13 residues. The CDR3 protein is CSLGAAQNTEAFF. CDR3 nucleotide sequence: TGCAGCCTTGGGGCAGCACAGAACACTGAAGCTTTCTTT. The whole variable domain, remainder taken from reference TRBV29-1 and TRBJ1-1, is SAVISQKPSRDICQRGTSLTIQCQVDSQVTMMFWYRQQPGQSLTLIATANQGSEATYESGFVIDKFPISRPNLTFSTLTVSNMSPEDSSIYLCSLGAAQNTEAFFGQGTRLTVV.

This clonotype was observed at least ten times. The chain uses TRBV9 and TRBJ1-1; no reliable D call. V lost 3 bases and J lost 5, with 20 bases in between. Germline CDR1 is SGDLS and CDR2 is YYNGEE. The CDR3 is 16 amino acids. The CDR3 loop is CASSGRAGQVGTEAFF. The CDR3 nucleotides are TGTGCCAGCAGCGGCCGGGCCGGTCAAGTAGGGACTGAAGCTTTCTTT.

The chain employs TRBV27 and TRBJ1-5, with D unclear. The CDR3 totals 13 residues. Trimming shortened V by 6 bases and J by 11 bases, and 17 bases separated the two germline ends. The germline CDR1 and CDR2 sequences are MNHEY and SMNVEV (reference sequence). DNA for the CDR3: TGTGCCAGCAGGCCGGGGTACCAAGAGACCCAGCATTTT. This gives the protein CASRPGYQETQHF.

V is TRBV19 and J is TRBJ1-1; 8 positions agree with TRBD1. Germline lookup yields CDR1 LNHDA and CDR2 SQIVND (reference sequence). The CDR3 is 14 amino acids. J gave up 5 bases and V 6 bases, and 8 bases lay outside the gene matches. The CDR3 DNA reads as TGTGCCAGTAGGACGGACAGGGCTTGGACTGAAGCTTTCTTT. Protein product: CASRTDRAWTEAFF. Using reference TRBV19 and TRBJ1-1 for the parts outside the CDR3, the full variable domain is DGGITQSPKYLFRKEGQNVTLSCEQNLNHDAMYWYRQDPGQGLRLIYYSQIVNDFQKGDIAEGYSVSREKKESFPLTVTSAQKNPTAFYLCASRTDRAWTEAFFGQGTRLTVV.

Of note for this clonotype: The junction differs from germline at one of its ends, possibly a read error. V and J are TRBV24-1 and TRBJ1-2; 9 bases map to TRBD1. The CDR3 runs 16 residues. CDR1 and CDR2 (germline): KGHDR, SFDVKD. The CDR3 DNA is TGTGCCACCAGTGATGGACAGGGGATGGGAAACTATGGCTACGCCTTC. Translating it yields CATSDGQGMGNYGYAF.